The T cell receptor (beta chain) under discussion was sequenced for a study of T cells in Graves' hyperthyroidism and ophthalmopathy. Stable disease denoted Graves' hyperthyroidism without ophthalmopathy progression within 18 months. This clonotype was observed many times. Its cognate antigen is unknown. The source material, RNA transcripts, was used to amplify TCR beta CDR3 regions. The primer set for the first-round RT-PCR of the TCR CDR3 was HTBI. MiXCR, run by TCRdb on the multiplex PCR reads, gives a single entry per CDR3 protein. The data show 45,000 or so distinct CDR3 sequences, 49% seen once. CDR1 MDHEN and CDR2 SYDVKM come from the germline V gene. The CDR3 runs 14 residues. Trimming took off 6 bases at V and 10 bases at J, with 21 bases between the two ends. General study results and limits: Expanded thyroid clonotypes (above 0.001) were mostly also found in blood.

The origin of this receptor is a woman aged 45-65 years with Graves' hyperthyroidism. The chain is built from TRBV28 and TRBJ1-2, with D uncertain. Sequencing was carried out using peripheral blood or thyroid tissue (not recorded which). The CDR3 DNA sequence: TGTGCCAGCAGACCTCAAGTCTGGCGAGGTTACTACACCTTC. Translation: CASRPQVWRGYYTF.